This is a list of T cell receptor beta chains from one sample in a study of CD8 T cells in ankylosing spondylitis. TCRdb reanalysed the 5' RACE reads using MiXCR and keeps one entry per CDR3 protein. Of hundreds of thousands of distinct CDR3 sequences listed, 8% to 11% are singletons. The specimen sequenced was blood, either unsorted or a sorted T cell fraction (not recorded which). These receptors originate from a male donor with ankylosing spondylitis or in good health (not recorded which). Each CDR3 is given with its conserved first and last residue. Each record gives: J gene, V gene, D gene, clone size, CDR3 DNA, CDR3 protein. D genes are given only for firm matches. Only part of the rows carry a size: once, few, many, or a class if the clone is expanded.

J gene: TRBJ2-5
V gene: TRBV20-1
D gene: TRBD2
clone size: few
CDR3 DNA: TGCAGTGCTAGCAGTCCAGCGGGGAGGGAAGAGACCCAGTACTTC
CDR3 protein: CSASSPAGREETQYF

J gene: TRBJ1-5
V gene: TRBV2
D gene: .
clone size: .
CDR3 DNA: TGTGCCAGCACTGGGGACGCCTGGGAGAGGGTCAATCAGCCCCAGCATTTT
CDR3 protein: CASTGDAWERVNQPQHF

J gene: TRBJ2-6
V gene: TRBV28
D gene: .
clone size: .
CDR3 DNA: TGTGCCAGCAGGGACTCGGGGCTCCTCGGAGGTGGGGCCAACGTCCTGACTTTC
CDR3 protein: CASRDSGLLGGGANVLTF

J gene: TRBJ1-1
V gene: TRBV5-1
D gene: .
clone size: many
CDR3 DNA: TGCGCCAGCAGCCATGCCCTCGGCACTGAAGCTTTCTTT
CDR3 protein: CASSHALGTEAFF

J gene: TRBJ2-1
V gene: TRBV7-2
D gene: .
clone size: many
CDR3 DNA: TGTGCCAGCACCCCGACTAGTTACGAGGATGAGCAGTTCTTC
CDR3 protein: CASTPTSYEDEQFF

J gene: TRBJ2-7
V gene: TRBV5-6
D gene: .
clone size: many
CDR3 DNA: TGTGCCAGCAGCTTGTTGGGGATCCACGAGCAGTACTTC
CDR3 protein: CASSLLGIHEQYF

J gene: TRBJ2-7
V gene: TRBV20-1
D gene: TRBD1
clone size: many
CDR3 DNA: TGCAGTGTCAGACAGGGCATCTACGAGCAGTACTTC
CDR3 protein: CSVRQGIYEQYF

J gene: TRBJ1-2
V gene: TRBV12-3/TRBV12-4
D gene: .
clone size: few
CDR3 DNA: TGTGCCAGCAGTTTTAGGACAGCCAACTATGGCTACACCTTC
CDR3 protein: CASSFRTANYGYTF

J gene: TRBJ1-1
V gene: TRBV7-9
D gene: .
clone size: .
CDR3 DNA: TGTGCCAGCAGCTTAGCGGGTCCCCTTGAAGCTTTCTTT
CDR3 protein: CASSLAGPLEAFF

J gene: TRBJ2-6
V gene: TRBV5-1
D gene: .
clone size: many
CDR3 DNA: TGCGCCAGCAGCCCCCTCGGAAGCTACTCTGGGGCCAACGTCCTGACTTTC
CDR3 protein: CASSPLGSYSGANVLTF

J gene: TRBJ1-5
V gene: TRBV5-5
D gene: .
clone size: few
CDR3 DNA: TGTGCCAGCAGCAAAGGGGGAGGTGAGTTTCAGCCCCAGCATTTT
CDR3 protein: CASSKGGGEFQPQHF

J gene: TRBJ1-2
V gene: TRBV6-6
D gene: .
clone size: many
CDR3 DNA: TGTGCCAGCAGTTACGTCTATGGCTACACCTTC
CDR3 protein: CASSYVYGYTF

J gene: TRBJ2-5
V gene: TRBV11-2
D gene: TRBD2
clone size: few
CDR3 DNA: TGTGCCAGCAGCTTAGGCCGGGGGGTGCAAGAGACCCAGTACTTC
CDR3 protein: CASSLGRGVQETQYF

J gene: TRBJ1-3
V gene: TRBV20-1
D gene: .
clone size: many
CDR3 DNA: TGCAGTGCTAGAGTGACGGCGAGCTCTGGAAACACCATATATTTT
CDR3 protein: CSARVTASSGNTIYF

J gene: TRBJ1-5
V gene: TRBV19
D gene: .
clone size: few
CDR3 DNA: TGTGCCAGTAGTATAGTTGGAGGGGGATGGCAGCCCCAGCATTTT
CDR3 protein: CASSIVGGGWQPQHF

J gene: TRBJ2-1
V gene: TRBV11-1
D gene: .
clone size: many
CDR3 DNA: TGTGCCAGCAGCTGGCGAGGAGGAGGGGGGGCAACGAAAACTCACAATGAGCAGTTCTTC
CDR3 protein: CASSWRGGGGATKTHNEQFF

J gene: TRBJ1-1
V gene: TRBV6-1
D gene: .
clone size: .
CDR3 DNA: TGTGCCAGCAGTGAGGGGGGGGGCCACAGAGGGAACACTGAAGCTTTCTTT
CDR3 protein: CASSEGGGHRGNTEAFF

J gene: TRBJ2-7
V gene: TRBV7-2
D gene: .
clone size: many
CDR3 DNA: TGTGCCAGCAGCCAATCTTTTAGCGACTACGAGCAGTACTTC
CDR3 protein: CASSQSFSDYEQYF

J gene: TRBJ2-1
V gene: TRBV28
D gene: .
clone size: many
CDR3 DNA: TGTGCCAGCAGATCTGACTCCTACAATGAGCAGTTCTTC
CDR3 protein: CASRSDSYNEQFF

J gene: TRBJ2-7
V gene: TRBV28
D gene: .
clone size: .
CDR3 DNA: TGTGCCAGCAGTACTTCTGGGTACGAGCAGTACTTC
CDR3 protein: CASSTSGYEQYF

J gene: TRBJ2-3
V gene: TRBV15
D gene: TRBD1
clone size: few
CDR3 DNA: TGTGCCACCAGCAGAGCCAGGGGGCGTGCAGATACGCAGTATTTT
CDR3 protein: CATSRARGRADTQYF

J gene: TRBJ2-1
V gene: TRBV9
D gene: TRBD2
clone size: many
CDR3 DNA: TGTGCCAGCAGCGTAGCAGAGCGGGGGGGCTCAAATGAGCAGTTCTTC
CDR3 protein: CASSVAERGGSNEQFF

J gene: TRBJ2-7
V gene: TRBV6-2/TRBV6-3
D gene: TRBD1
clone size: few
CDR3 DNA: TGTGCCAGCAGTTATGAACAGGGGGGCGTCTCCTACGAGCAGTACTTC
CDR3 protein: CASSYEQGGVSYEQYF

J gene: TRBJ1-5
V gene: TRBV2
D gene: .
clone size: many
CDR3 DNA: TGTGCCAGCAGTACCGCGGGCAATCAGCCCCAGCATTTT
CDR3 protein: CASSTAGNQPQHF

J gene: TRBJ1-5
V gene: TRBV6-5
D gene: .
clone size: many
CDR3 DNA: TGTGCCAGCAGTTCCACCGGAGCAGGCTACCCCTCTGTGGCCCAGCATTTT
CDR3 protein: CASSSTGAGYPSVAQHF

J gene: TRBJ2-7
V gene: TRBV24-1
D gene: TRBD2
clone size: .
CDR3 DNA: TGTGCCACCAGTGATTCGCCGGGGGGTAACGAGCAGTACTTC
CDR3 protein: CATSDSPGGNEQYF

J gene: TRBJ2-7
V gene: TRBV28
D gene: TRBD1
clone size: few
CDR3 DNA: TGTGCCAGCAGCCGACCCGGGACAGGGGTTTCGGGTGAGCAGTACTTC
CDR3 protein: CASSRPGTGVSGEQYF

J gene: TRBJ1-1
V gene: TRBV29-1
D gene: .
clone size: few
CDR3 DNA: TGCAGCGTTCTTCTTAATCTGAACACTGAAGCTTTCTTT
CDR3 protein: CSVLLNLNTEAFF

J gene: TRBJ1-2
V gene: TRBV3-1
D gene: TRBD1
clone size: .
CDR3 DNA: TGTGCCAGCAGCCAAGGGACAGGGTCTGGCTACACCTTC
CDR3 protein: CASSQGTGSGYTF

J gene: TRBJ2-1
V gene: TRBV20-1
D gene: .
clone size: many
CDR3 DNA: TGCAGTGCTCGGACCGACGAGCAGTTCTTC
CDR3 protein: CSARTDEQFF

J gene: TRBJ1-5
V gene: TRBV12-3/TRBV12-4
D gene: .
clone size: many
CDR3 DNA: TGTGCCAGCAGCCCCCTGGGGGGATCGGATCAGCCCCAGCATTTT
CDR3 protein: CASSPLGGSDQPQHF

J gene: TRBJ2-4
V gene: TRBV5-1
D gene: TRBD1
clone size: .
CDR3 DNA: TGCGCCAGCAGCTTAAAGTCCCTAGAGGGGGCTGCGGGCATTCAGTACTTC
CDR3 protein: CASSLKSLEGAAGIQYF

J gene: TRBJ2-3
V gene: TRBV12-3/TRBV12-4
D gene: TRBD1
clone size: many
CDR3 DNA: TGTGCCAGCAGTACCCGACAGGGGGGCACAGATACGCAGTATTTT
CDR3 protein: CASSTRQGGTDTQYF

J gene: TRBJ1-2
V gene: TRBV6-1
D gene: .
clone size: few
CDR3 DNA: TGTGCCAGCAGTGAAGCGCAACCGGGGCGCCGGTCTAACTATGGCTACACCTTC
CDR3 protein: CASSEAQPGRRSNYGYTF

J gene: TRBJ2-1
V gene: TRBV3-1
D gene: TRBD1
clone size: .
CDR3 DNA: TGTGCCAGCAGCACACGGGACAGGGGTTTCGGGAATGAGCAGTTCTTC
CDR3 protein: CASSTRDRGFGNEQFF

J gene: TRBJ1-6
V gene: TRBV7-9
D gene: .
clone size: .
CDR3 DNA: TGTGCCAGCAGCTTAGTGGTCAGTCCGAACTCACCCCTCCACTTT
CDR3 protein: CASSLVVSPNSPLHF

J gene: TRBJ2-2
V gene: TRBV5-1
D gene: .
clone size: few
CDR3 DNA: TGCGCCAGCAGCTCCGACAGGTCGACCGGGGAGCTGTTTTTT
CDR3 protein: CASSSDRSTGELFF

J gene: TRBJ1-1
V gene: TRBV7-3
D gene: .
clone size: many
CDR3 DNA: TGTGCCAGCAGCTTAATGCAGAACACTGAAGCTTTCTTT
CDR3 protein: CASSLMQNTEAFF

J gene: TRBJ2-3
V gene: TRBV5-4
D gene: .
clone size: many
CDR3 DNA: TGTGCCAGCAGCTCCGGAGGAGGGGGCCACCGCACAGATACGCAGTATTTT
CDR3 protein: CASSSGGGGHRTDTQYF

J gene: TRBJ2-2
V gene: TRBV27
D gene: .
clone size: .
CDR3 DNA: TGTGCCAGCAGTTTCTCTTGGCGGGGGAACACCGGGGAGCTGTTTTTT
CDR3 protein: CASSFSWRGNTGELFF

J gene: TRBJ2-1
V gene: TRBV3-1
D gene: .
clone size: .
CDR3 DNA: TGTGCCAGCAGCCTTCCGGGAAATGAGCAGTTCTTC
CDR3 protein: CASSLPGNEQFF

J gene: TRBJ1-5
V gene: TRBV6-1
D gene: .
clone size: few
CDR3 DNA: TGTGCCAGCGGTCAGGGTCCCGGCCCCTTTAGCAATCAGCCCCAGCATTTT
CDR3 protein: CASGQGPGPFSNQPQHF

J gene: TRBJ1-6
V gene: TRBV25-1
D gene: .
clone size: many
CDR3 DNA: TGTGCCAGCCGGGTCCTTACCGGGGGCGAAGATTCACCCCTCCACTTT
CDR3 protein: CASRVLTGGEDSPLHF

J gene: TRBJ1-4
V gene: TRBV7-9
D gene: .
clone size: .
CDR3 DNA: TGTGCCAGCAGCCCCGGGGTCGAAAAACTGTTTTTT
CDR3 protein: CASSPGVEKLFF

J gene: TRBJ1-4
V gene: TRBV28
D gene: TRBD1
clone size: many
CDR3 DNA: TGTGCCAGCAGCTCTAGGGGACAGGGTGGCGAAAAACTGTTTTTT
CDR3 protein: CASSSRGQGGEKLFF

J gene: TRBJ2-1
V gene: TRBV20-1
D gene: TRBD2
clone size: .
CDR3 DNA: TGCTGTGTCCCGGGACTAGCAGGGTTAGAGTCCTACAATGAGCAGTTCTTC
CDR3 protein: CCVPGLAGLESYNEQFF

J gene: TRBJ1-5
V gene: TRBV20-1
D gene: .
clone size: .
CDR3 DNA: TGTAGTGCTAGAATACAGGGAAGAAGGCTGTCTGGCAATCAGCCCCAGCATTTT
CDR3 protein: CSARIQGRRLSGNQPQHF

J gene: TRBJ1-1
V gene: TRBV3-1
D gene: .
clone size: few
CDR3 DNA: TGTGCCAGCAGCCAGGGGCGGGAAGCTTTCTTT
CDR3 protein: CASSQGREAFF

J gene: TRBJ2-5
V gene: TRBV3-1
D gene: TRBD1
clone size: few
CDR3 DNA: TGTGCCAGCAGCCGCCGGGACAGGAAAGAGACCCAGTACTTC
CDR3 protein: CASSRRDRKETQYF

J gene: TRBJ2-7
V gene: TRBV20-1
D gene: TRBD2
clone size: .
CDR3 DNA: TGCAGTGCTAGAGATGTGGGCGCTAGCGGGGGTGTCGCCTACGAGCAGTACTTC
CDR3 protein: CSARDVGASGGVAYEQYF

J gene: TRBJ1-1
V gene: TRBV12-3/TRBV12-4
D gene: .
clone size: few
CDR3 DNA: TGTGCCAGCAGGGTAAAGAATGAAGCTTTCTTT
CDR3 protein: CASRVKNEAFF

J gene: TRBJ2-2
V gene: TRBV3-1
D gene: TRBD2
clone size: .
CDR3 DNA: TGTGCCAGCAGCCAAGAGGTTAGCGGGGGGCACACCGGGGAGCTGTTTTTT
CDR3 protein: CASSQEVSGGHTGELFF

J gene: TRBJ2-1
V gene: TRBV5-1
D gene: .
clone size: many
CDR3 DNA: TGCGCCAGCAGCGGGGACCCCTCCTACAATGAGCAGTTCTTC
CDR3 protein: CASSGDPSYNEQFF

J gene: TRBJ1-2
V gene: TRBV3-1
D gene: .
clone size: many
CDR3 DNA: TGTGCCAGCAGCCAAGATCGGACTAACTATGGCTACACCTTC
CDR3 protein: CASSQDRTNYGYTF

J gene: TRBJ2-5
V gene: TRBV7-2
D gene: TRBD2
clone size: many
CDR3 DNA: TGTGCCAGCAGCTTAAGTTGGGGCGGGGGGGCCCAAGAGACCCAGTACTTC
CDR3 protein: CASSLSWGGGAQETQYF

J gene: TRBJ1-2
V gene: TRBV5-1
D gene: .
clone size: many
CDR3 DNA: TGCGCCAGCAGCCCCGGGACGGAGGCTAACTATGGCTACACCTTC
CDR3 protein: CASSPGTEANYGYTF

J gene: TRBJ1-1
V gene: TRBV7-2
D gene: .
clone size: .
CDR3 DNA: TGTGCCAGCAGTTTCCCTCAGAAGACAGCTACGAACACTGAAGCTTTCTTT
CDR3 protein: CASSFPQKTATNTEAFF

J gene: TRBJ2-1
V gene: TRBV6-1
D gene: .
clone size: .
CDR3 DNA: TGTGCCAGCAGTGATATACTGGGACTCTCGAGCTCCTACAATGAGCAGTTCTTC
CDR3 protein: CASSDILGLSSSYNEQFF

J gene: TRBJ1-4
V gene: TRBV7-9
D gene: TRBD1
clone size: .
CDR3 DNA: TGTGCCAGCAGCGAGGACAGGTATAATGAAAAACTGTTTTTT
CDR3 protein: CASSEDRYNEKLFF

J gene: TRBJ1-5
V gene: TRBV2
D gene: TRBD1
clone size: many
CDR3 DNA: TGTGCCAGTGCTCGGGACAGGGGCAATCAGCCCCAGCATTTT
CDR3 protein: CASARDRGNQPQHF